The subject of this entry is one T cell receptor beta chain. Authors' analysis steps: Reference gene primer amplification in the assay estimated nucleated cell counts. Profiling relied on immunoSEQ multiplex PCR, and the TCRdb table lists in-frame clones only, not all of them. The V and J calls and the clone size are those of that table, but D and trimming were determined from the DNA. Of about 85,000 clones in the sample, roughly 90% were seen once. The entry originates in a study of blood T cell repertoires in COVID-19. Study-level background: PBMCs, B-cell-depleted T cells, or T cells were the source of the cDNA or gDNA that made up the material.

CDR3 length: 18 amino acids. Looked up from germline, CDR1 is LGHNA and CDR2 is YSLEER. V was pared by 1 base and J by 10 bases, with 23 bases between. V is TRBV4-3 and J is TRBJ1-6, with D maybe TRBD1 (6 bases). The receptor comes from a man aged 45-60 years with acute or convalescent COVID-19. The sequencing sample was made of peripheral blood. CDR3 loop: CASSQGPDLDRLPSPLHF. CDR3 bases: TGCGCCAGCAGCCAAGGACCGGATCTAGACAGGCTGCCCTCACCCCTCCACTTT.